These 18 T cell receptor beta chains were sequenced from one sample in a study of shared clonotypes between healthy human individuals. Profiled with immunoSEQ multiplex PCR; TCRdb holds only in-frame clones, not every one. The table includes 2,100,000 or so clones, roughly 95% detected once. Sequencing used naive CD4+ T cells sorted from blood. The subset is: CD45RA+ positively selected. These TCRs come from a man aged 18 to 29 in good health.

This clone was counted only a few times. The sample carries other DNA sequences with the same CDR3. V and J are TRBV5-1 and TRBJ2-5; TRBD1 agrees at 8 bases. The ends lost 4 bases at V and 5 bases at J; junction bases unmatched: 4. Per germline, CDR1 SGHRS and CDR2 YFSETQ. The CDR3 totals 13 residues. CDR3 loop: CASSPTGGETQYF. The CDR3 DNA reads as TGCGCCAGCAGCCCCACAGGGGGGGAGACCCAGTACTTC. Using reference TRBV5-1 and TRBJ2-5 for the parts outside the CDR3, the full variable domain is KAGVTQTPRYLIKTRGQQVTLSCSPISGHRSVSWYQQTPGQGLQFLFEYFSETQRNKGNFPGRFSGRQFSNSRSEMNVSTLELGDSALYLCASSPTGGETQYFGPGTRLLVL.

Concerning this clone: Other DNA sequences from this sample encode an identical CDR3 as well. The chain recombines TRBV29-1 with TRBJ2-7, with TRBD2 matching 7 bases. V shed 7 bases and J 2 bases; nucleotides not matched to a gene: 2. The CDR3 length is 11 residues. Germline V CDR1 and CDR2: SQVTM, ANQGSEA. Written as DNA, the CDR3 is TGCAGCGCTGGGACTACCTACGAGCAGTACTTC. Translated, it gives CSAGTTYEQYF.

The chain links TRBV4-1 to TRBJ2-5, with D tentatively TRBD2 (5 bases). With 4 bases removed from V and 5 bases from J, the gap between germline ends came to 20 bases. The CDR3 is 16 residues long. The germline V gene encodes CDR1 MGHRA and CDR2 YSYEKL. CDR3 DNA: TGCGCCAGCAGCCGTATTTCTGGACCCGGGGAGGAGACCCAGTACTTC. Its translation: CASSRISGPGEETQYF.

The chain employs TRBV28 and TRBJ1-2, with D unresolved. The CDR3 sequence is 14 residues long. The V gene's germline CDR1 is MDHEN and CDR2 SYDVKM. V lost 3 bases to trimming and J lost 4 bases, with 12 bases between them. CDR3 sequence reads: CASSFSQRIYGYTF. CDR3 coding DNA: TGTGCCAGCAGTTTCTCCCAGAGAATCTATGGCTACACCTTC.

J is TRBJ2-5 and V is TRBV5-8; 9 bases fit TRBD1. Germline V gene sequence: CDR1 SGHTS, CDR2 YDEGEE. The CDR3 spans 14 residues. After removal of 4 bases from V and 5 bases from J, the junction contained 6 bases not matched to a gene. CDR3 in amino acids: CASSPGQGYETQYF. CDR3 nucleotide sequence: TGTGCCAGCAGCCCGGGACAGGGATACGAGACCCAGTACTTC.

The chain is built from TRBV27 and TRBJ1-1; perhaps TRBD1 as D (6 bases). CDR3 length: 15 amino acids. V was trimmed by 7 bases and J by 5 bases, leaving 20 bases between them. Germline V gives CDR1 MNHEY, CDR2 SMNVEV (reference sequence). In nucleotides, the CDR3 is TGTGCCAGCACCCCCTGGGGACAACTTCGGACTGAAGCTTTCTTT. Translating gives CASTPWGQLRTEAFF.

On this clone itself: Other nucleotide sequences in the sample specify the same CDR3. The CDR3, as DNA: TGCGCCAGCAGCACCCAGGAGAACACTGAAGCTTTCTTT. Protein product: CASSTQENTEAFF. V gene TRBV5-1 combines with J gene TRBJ1-1; the D is unclear. Germline values: CDR1 SGHRS, CDR2 YFSETQ. The CDR3 is 13 amino acids. Trimming shortened V by 4 bases and J by 1 base, and 8 bases separated the two germline ends.

This chain connects TRBV7-2 to TRBJ1-3; D call uncertain. Germline lookup yields CDR1 SGHTA and CDR2 FQGNSA. V was trimmed by 1 base and J by 7 bases, leaving 11 bases between them. The CDR3 has 14 residues. CDR3 in DNA: TGTGCCAGCAGCTTAGAGGGCGGCTTGAACACCATATATTTT. Amino acid sequence: CASSLEGGLNTIYF.

The chain has TRBV25-1 and TRBJ1-5; 8 bases align to TRBD1. This CDR3 has 14 amino acids. V shed 10 bases, J shed 1 base, and the junction held 6 bases outside the gene matches. The germline gives CDR1 MGHDK, CDR2 SYGVNS. The CDR3, as DNA: TGTGCCACCGGGACAGGCAAGAGCAATCAGCCCCAGCATTTT. This translates into CATGTGKSNQPQHF.

A remark on this clone: Other DNA sequences in this specimen translate into the identical CDR3. The chain combines TRBV18 with TRBJ2-7, with 11 bases matching TRBD1. The germline CDR1 and CDR2 sequences are KGHSH and LQKENI. The CDR3 consists of 15 residues. J lost 0 bases, V lost 2 bases, and 0 bases had no gene match. CDR3 sequence reads: CASSPGTGGSYEQYF. CDR3 nucleotide sequence: TGTGCCAGCTCACCAGGGACAGGGGGCTCCTACGAGCAGTACTTC.

The chain recombines TRBV6-6 with TRBJ1-2; 7 bases map to TRBD1. Germline CDR1 is MNHNY and CDR2 is SVGAGI (reference sequence). The CDR3 has 14 amino acids. J lost 0 bases, V lost 8 bases, and 6 bases had no gene match. This CDR3 reads CASAGGGPNYGYTF. DNA of the CDR3: TGTGCCAGCGCAGGGGGAGGACCTAACTATGGCTACACCTTC.

Concerning this clone itself: Other nucleotide sequences from this sample produce the same CDR3. The chain uses TRBV2 and TRBJ1-5; D unresolved. The V end lost 6 bases, the J end lost 0 bases, and 6 bases lay between the germline ends. Germline CDR1 is SNHLY and CDR2 is FYNNEI. The CDR3 consists of 13 residues. The CDR3 DNA follows: TGTGCCAGCAGCGACATTAGCAATCAGCCCCAGCATTTT. Translating gives CASSDISNQPQHF.

In its sample, this clone was seen once. V is TRBV2 and J is TRBJ1-3; no clear D gene. The ends were cut back, 2 bases at V and 9 bases at J, with 8 bases in the middle. In germline, CDR1 is SNHLY, CDR2 FYNNEI. There are 12 residues in the CDR3. The chain's CDR3 is CASSEQDGTIYF. The CDR3 nucleotides are TGTGCCAGCAGTGAACAGGACGGCACCATATATTTT. Looking up the rest from reference TRBV2 and TRBJ1-3 gives the full variable domain: EPEVTQTPSHQVTQMGQEVILRCVPISNHLYFYWYRQILGQKVEFLVSFYNNEISEKSEIFDDQFSVERPDGSNFTLKIRSTKLEDSAMYFCASSEQDGTIYFGEGSWLTVV.

About this clone: This sample includes further DNA sequences coding for the same CDR3. The chain has TRBV7-9 and TRBJ1-2, with D uncertain. The CDR3 is 13 amino acids. V was cut by 1 base and J by 2 bases, with 5 bases left in between. The germline gives CDR1 SEHNR, CDR2 FQNEAQ (reference sequence). The CDR3: CASSLVGNYGYTF. The CDR3 DNA reads as TGTGCCAGCAGCTTAGTAGGGAACTATGGCTACACCTTC.

This clone is a singleton in its sample. V gene TRBV30 combines with J gene TRBJ2-5; unclear D gene. V dropped 0 bases and J dropped 9 bases, with 14 bases sitting between them. Germline CDR1 GTSNPN, CDR2 SVGIG (reference sequence). The length of the CDR3 is 13 residues. The CDR3 sequence: CAWSVSWGSAQYF. CDR3 DNA sequence: TGTGCCTGGAGTGTGTCTTGGGGATCGGCCCAGTACTTC.

V and J are TRBV6-6 and TRBJ2-2, with 7 bases identical to TRBD2. J was trimmed by 4 bases and V by 8 bases; bases with no gene match: 10. Germline-derived CDR1 and CDR2 are MNHNY and SVGAGI (reference sequence). The CDR3 loop spans 15 amino acids. The CDR3 DNA is TGTGCCAGCGGGGTAGGGTCTAGCGGCACCGGGGAGCTGTTTTTT. Encoded protein: CASGVGSSGTGELFF.

The genes are TRBV30 and TRBJ2-4; no definite D call. V was pared by 0 bases and J by 7 bases, with 7 bases between. Looked up from germline, CDR1 is GTSNPN and CDR2 is SVGIG (reference sequence). CDR3 length: 12 amino acids. CDR3 sequence (DNA): TGTGCCTGGAGTGTTTCCCCGAACATTCAGTACTTC. Translating gives CAWSVSPNIQYF.

The chain carries TRBV5-1 and TRBJ2-7, with D perhaps TRBD1 (6 bases). This CDR3 has 15 amino acids. CDR1 is SGHRS, CDR2 YFSETQ, per germline. The V and J ends lost 4 bases and 3 bases respectively, with 17 bases between them. CDR3 bases: TGCGCCAGCAGCATTGATTCTCAGGGGTACTACGAGCAGTACTTC. Translated, it gives CASSIDSQGYYEQYF.